This TCR beta chain was recorded in a study of technical replicates of blood from a handful of donors. Assay used: immunoSEQ multiplex PCR; TCRdb lists only in-frame clones, some missing. This sample yields over 85,000 clones, of which 90% to 95% are seen a single time; 0.25% belongs to the top ten. CDR3 length: 16 amino acids. Germline lookup yields CDR1 LNHNV and CDR2 YYDKDF (reference sequence). The ends were cut back, 0 bases at V and 9 bases at J, with 18 bases in the middle. The chain links TRBV15 to TRBJ2-1; maybe TRBD2 (7 bases). The sample consisted of T cells isolated from PBMCs. This receptor was taken from a human donor in good health. CDR3: CATSREKLARGFEQFF. In DNA, the CDR3 is TGTGCCACCAGCAGAGAGAAACTAGCGAGGGGGTTTGAGCAGTTCTTC.